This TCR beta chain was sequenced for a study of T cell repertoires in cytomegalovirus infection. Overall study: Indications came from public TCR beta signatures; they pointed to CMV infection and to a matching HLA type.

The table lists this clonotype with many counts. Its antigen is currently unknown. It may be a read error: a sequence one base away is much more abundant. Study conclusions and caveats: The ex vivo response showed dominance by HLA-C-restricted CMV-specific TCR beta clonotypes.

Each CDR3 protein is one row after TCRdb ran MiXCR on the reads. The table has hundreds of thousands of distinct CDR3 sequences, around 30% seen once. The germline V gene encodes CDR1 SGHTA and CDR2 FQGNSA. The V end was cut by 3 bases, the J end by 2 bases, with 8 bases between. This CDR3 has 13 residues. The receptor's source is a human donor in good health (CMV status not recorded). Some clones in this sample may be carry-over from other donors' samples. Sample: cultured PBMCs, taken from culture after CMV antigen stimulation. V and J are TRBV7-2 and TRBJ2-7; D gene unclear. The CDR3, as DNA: TGTGCCAGCAGCTTCGGACCCACCTACGAGCAGTACTTC. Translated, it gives CASSFGPTYEQYF. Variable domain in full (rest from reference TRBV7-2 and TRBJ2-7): GAGVSQSPSNKVTEKGKDVELRCDPISGHTALYWYRQSLGQGLEFLIYFQGNSAPDKSGLPSDRFSAERTGGSVSTLTIQRTQQEDSAVYLCASSFGPTYEQYFGPGTRLTVT.